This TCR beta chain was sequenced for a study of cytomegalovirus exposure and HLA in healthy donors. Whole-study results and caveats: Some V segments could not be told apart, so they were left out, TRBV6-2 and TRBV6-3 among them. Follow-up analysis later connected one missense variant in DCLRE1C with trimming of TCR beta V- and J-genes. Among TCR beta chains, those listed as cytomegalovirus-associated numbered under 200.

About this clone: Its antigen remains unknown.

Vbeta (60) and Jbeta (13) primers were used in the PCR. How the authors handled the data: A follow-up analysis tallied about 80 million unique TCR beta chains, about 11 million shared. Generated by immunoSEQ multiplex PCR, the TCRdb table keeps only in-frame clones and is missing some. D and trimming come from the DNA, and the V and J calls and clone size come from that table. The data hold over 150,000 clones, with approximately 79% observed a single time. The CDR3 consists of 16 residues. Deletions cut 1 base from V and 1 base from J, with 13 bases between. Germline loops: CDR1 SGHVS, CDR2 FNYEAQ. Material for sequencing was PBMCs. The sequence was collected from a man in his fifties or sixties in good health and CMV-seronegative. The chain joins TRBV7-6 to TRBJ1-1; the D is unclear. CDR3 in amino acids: CASSLGRTPKNTEAFF. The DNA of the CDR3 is TGTGCCAGCAGCTTAGGGAGGACCCCCAAGAACACTGAAGCTTTCTTT.